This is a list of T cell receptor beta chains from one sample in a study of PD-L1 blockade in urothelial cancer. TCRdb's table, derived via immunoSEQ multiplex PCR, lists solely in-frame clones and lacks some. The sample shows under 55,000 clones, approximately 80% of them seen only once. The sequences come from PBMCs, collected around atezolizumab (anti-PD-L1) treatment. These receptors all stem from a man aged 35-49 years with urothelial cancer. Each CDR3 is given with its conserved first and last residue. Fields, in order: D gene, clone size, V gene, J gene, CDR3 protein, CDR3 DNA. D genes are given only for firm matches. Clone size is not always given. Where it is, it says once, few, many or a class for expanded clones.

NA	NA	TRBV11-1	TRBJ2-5	CASSRALTETQYF	TGTGCCAGCAGCCGAGCCTTAACGGAGACCCAGTACTTC
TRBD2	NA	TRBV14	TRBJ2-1	CASSLRGRTLNEQFF	TGTGCCAGCAGCCTCCGCGGGAGGACTCTTAATGAGCAGTTCTTC
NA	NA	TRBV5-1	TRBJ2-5	CASSLGLGQYF	TGCGCCAGCAGCTTGGGGCTAGGCCAGTACTTC
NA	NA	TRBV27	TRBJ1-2	CASSLSLNYGYTF	TGTGCCAGCAGTTTATCCCTAAACTATGGCTACACCTTC
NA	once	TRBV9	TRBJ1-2	CASSFLAGANDGYTF	TGTGCCAGCAGCTTCTTAGCGGGGGCGAACGATGGCTACACCTTC
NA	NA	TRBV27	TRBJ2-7	CASSSPRSGTYEQYF	TGTGCCAGCAGTTCTCCCCGGTCAGGGACCTACGAGCAGTACTTC
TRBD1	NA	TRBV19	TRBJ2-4	CASSTEGTVKNIQYF	TGTGCCAGTAGCACCGAAGGGACAGTCAAAAACATTCAGTACTTC
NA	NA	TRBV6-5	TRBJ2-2	CASSYSPWGAGELFF	TGTGCCAGCAGTTACTCCCCATGGGGCGCCGGGGAGCTGTTTTTT
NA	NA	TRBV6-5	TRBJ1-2	CASSSRRTANYGYTF	TGTGCCAGCAGTTCGAGACGGACAGCCAACTATGGCTACACCTTC
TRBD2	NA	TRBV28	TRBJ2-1	CASYEASGRLGEQFF	TGTGCCAGCTACGAGGCCAGCGGGAGATTGGGGGAGCAGTTCTTC
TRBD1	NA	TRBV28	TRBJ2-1	CASRRQGSSYNEQFF	TGTGCCAGCCGTAGACAGGGAAGCTCCTACAATGAGCAGTTCTTC
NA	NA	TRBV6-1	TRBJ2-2	CASSVNPGTNGELFF	TGTGCCAGCAGTGTGAACCCCGGGACAAACGGGGAGCTGTTTTTT
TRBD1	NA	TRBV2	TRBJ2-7	CAGGQGMYEQYF	TGTGCCGGGGGACAGGGGATGTACGAGCAGTACTTC
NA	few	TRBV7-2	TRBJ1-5	CASSRGDGVGNQPQHF	TGTGCCAGCAGCCGGGGGGACGGAGTCGGCAATCAGCCCCAGCATTTT
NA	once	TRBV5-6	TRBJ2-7	CASSQDTGYYEQYF	TGTGCCAGCAGCCAGGACACCGGATACTACGAGCAGTACTTC
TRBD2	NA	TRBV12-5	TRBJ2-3	CASSWGGRAVTDTQYF	TGTGCTAGTTCGTGGGGCGGGAGGGCCGTGACAGATACGCAGTATTTT
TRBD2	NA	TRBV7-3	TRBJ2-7	CASSLSGVPHYEQYF	TGTGCCAGCAGCTTGAGCGGGGTACCCCACTACGAGCAGTACTTC
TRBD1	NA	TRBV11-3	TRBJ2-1	CASSPHWGTGENNEQFF	TGTGCCAGCAGCCCCCACTGGGGGACAGGGGAAAATAATGAGCAGTTCTTC
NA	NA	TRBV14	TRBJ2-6	CASSQVPLRANVLTF	TGTGCCAGCAGCCAAGTCCCACTGCGGGCCAACGTCCTGACTTTC
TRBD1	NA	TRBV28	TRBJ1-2	CASRNLPSRDRAYGYTF	TGTGCCAGCAGGAACTTACCGTCCAGGGACAGGGCCTATGGCTACACCTTC
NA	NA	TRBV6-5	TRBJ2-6	CASSYSVGAGANVLTF	TGTGCCAGCAGTTACTCGGTGGGCGCGGGGGCCAACGTCCTGACTTTC
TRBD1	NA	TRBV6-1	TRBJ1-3	CASSERTGMAAGLFSSGNTIYF	TGTGCCAGCAGTGAACGGACAGGCATGGCTGCGGGCCTTTTTAGCTCTGGAAACACCATATATTTT